A single T cell receptor (beta chain) is shown here with its context. Its matching antigen is unknown. The sample belongs to a study of beta chain features in type 1 diabetes. General study results and limits: Researchers report that Type 1 diabetes patients had moderately but significantly shorter TCRB CDR3s across all four CD4+ subsets.

cDNA synthesis used the whole RNA isolate, giving expressed TCRB sequences. The repertoire was sequenced with immunoSEQ multiplex PCR; TCRdb's copy has only in-frame clones and lacks some. The data show approximately 160,000 clones, 10% to 13% seen once. The sequenced sample was central memory CD4+ T cells from blood. This clonotype originated in a man aged 25 to 40 with type 1 diabetes.

CDR3 sequence: CAWSHLLRDTEAFF. The CDR3 DNA is TGTGCCTGGAGCCACCTACTCAGGGACACTGAAGCTTTCTTT. The genes are TRBV30 and TRBJ1-1; a weak D match, TRBD1 (5 bases). This CDR3 comprises 14 residues. Trimming left V 3 bases short and J 3 bases short, with 14 bases between. From germline, CDR1 is GTSNPN and CDR2 SVGIG (reference sequence). The full variable domain, in which reference TRBV30 and TRBJ1-1 provide the parts outside the CDR3, is SQTIHQWPATLVQPVGSPLSLECTVEGTSNPNLYWYRQAAGRGLQLLFYSVGIGQISSEVPQNLSASRPQDRQFILSSKKLLLSDSGFYLCAWSHLLRDTEAFFGQGTRLTVV.